One T cell receptor beta chain is described in this entry. Only in-frame clones appear in the TCRdb table, and some are missing; sequencing was by immunoSEQ multiplex PCR. The table records hundreds of thousands of clones, roughly 90% of them present only once. This specimen comes from a study of shared T cell receptors in the human thymus. The ends were cut back, 2 bases at V and 5 bases at J, with 14 bases in the middle. There are 15 residues in the CDR3. Germline V gene data show CDR1 as SGDLS and CDR2 as YYNGEE. These data also formed part of another study, on human thymus T cells.

The sequencing input was thymocytes. The TCR originated in a boy younger than two with a congenital heart defect. The chain is built from TRBV9 and TRBJ2-1; D is ambiguous. The CDR3 is CASSVNVDGNNEQFF. Here the CDR3 DNA reads TGTGCCAGCAGCGTCAACGTTGATGGCAACAATGAGCAGTTCTTC.